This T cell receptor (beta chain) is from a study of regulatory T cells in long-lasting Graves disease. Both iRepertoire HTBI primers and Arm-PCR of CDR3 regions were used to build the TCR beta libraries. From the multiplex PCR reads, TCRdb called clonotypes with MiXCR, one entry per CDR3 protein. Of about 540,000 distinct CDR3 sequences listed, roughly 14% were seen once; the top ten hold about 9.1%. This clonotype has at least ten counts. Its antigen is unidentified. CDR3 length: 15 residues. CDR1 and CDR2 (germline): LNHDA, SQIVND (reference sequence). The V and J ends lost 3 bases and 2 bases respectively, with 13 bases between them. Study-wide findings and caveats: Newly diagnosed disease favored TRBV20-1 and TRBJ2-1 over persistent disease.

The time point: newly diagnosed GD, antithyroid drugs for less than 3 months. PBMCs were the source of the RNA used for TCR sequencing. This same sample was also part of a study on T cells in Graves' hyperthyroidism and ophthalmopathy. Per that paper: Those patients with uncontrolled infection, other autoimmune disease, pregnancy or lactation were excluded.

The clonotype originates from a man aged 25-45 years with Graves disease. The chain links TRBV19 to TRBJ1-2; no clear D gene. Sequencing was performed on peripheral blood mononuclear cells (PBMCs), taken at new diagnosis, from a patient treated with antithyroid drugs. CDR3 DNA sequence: TGTGCCAGTAGTATCGACCGGGTGAAGAACTATGGCTACACCTTC. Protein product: CASSIDRVKNYGYTF.